A selection of T cell receptor beta chains follows, all from one sample in a study of T cell repertoires in ileal Crohn's disease. Generated by immunoSEQ multiplex PCR, the TCRdb table keeps only in-frame clones and is missing some. The data contain 11,000 or so clones, approximately 78% of them seen just once; the ten biggest clones take up roughly 16%. The sequencing sample was made of ileal tissue. The receptors originated from an adult with Crohn's disease. CDR3s include the opening cysteine and the closing phenylalanine or tryptophan. The order of the fields is CDR3 protein, CDR3 DNA, V gene, D gene, clone size, J gene. D genes are given only for firm matches. Part of the rows lack a size; the others show once, few, many or a class for expanded clones.

CDR3 protein: CASSLQGRVQYF
CDR3 DNA: TGCGCCAGCAGCTTGCAGGGTCGTGTGCAGTATTTT
V gene: TRBV4-1
D gene: -
clone size: -
J gene: TRBJ2-3

CDR3 protein: CASSWTSGSKETQYF
CDR3 DNA: TGTGCCAGCAGCTGGACTAGCGGGAGTAAAGAGACCCAGTACTTC
V gene: TRBV7-2
D gene: TRBD2
clone size: -
J gene: TRBJ2-5

CDR3 protein: CSARRSAEQYF
CDR3 DNA: TGCAGTGCTAGACGCAGCGCTGAGCAGTACTTC
V gene: TRBV20-1
D gene: -
clone size: -
J gene: TRBJ2-7

CDR3 protein: CASLASSGNEQFF
CDR3 DNA: TGTGCCAGCTTAGCGTCCAGCGGCAATGAGCAGTTCTTC
V gene: TRBV2
D gene: -
clone size: -
J gene: TRBJ2-1

CDR3 protein: CASSSQGLEQYF
CDR3 DNA: TGCGCCAGCAGCTCGCAGGGTTTAGAGCAGTACTTC
V gene: TRBV5-1
D gene: -
clone size: -
J gene: TRBJ2-7

CDR3 protein: CASSQDWRGGDTQYF
CDR3 DNA: TGTGCCAGCAGCCAAGATTGGCGGGGAGGGGATACGCAGTATTTT
V gene: TRBV4-2
D gene: TRBD2
clone size: -
J gene: TRBJ2-3

CDR3 protein: CASETGYSPLHF
CDR3 DNA: TGTGCCAGCGAGACAGGTTATTCACCCCTCCACTTT
V gene: TRBV2
D gene: -
clone size: -
J gene: TRBJ1-6

CDR3 protein: CASSLRTGTGGYEQYF
CDR3 DNA: TGTGCCAGCAGTTTACGAACCGGGACAGGGGGTTACGAGCAGTACTTC
V gene: TRBV27
D gene: TRBD1
clone size: few
J gene: TRBJ2-7

CDR3 protein: CAWSTGGYEQYF
CDR3 DNA: TGTGCCTGGAGCACAGGGGGCTACGAGCAGTACTTC
V gene: TRBV30
D gene: TRBD1
clone size: -
J gene: TRBJ2-7

CDR3 protein: CSVDRAGFDNEQFF
CDR3 DNA: TGCAGCGTTGACCGGGCGGGGTTTGACAATGAGCAGTTCTTC
V gene: TRBV29-1
D gene: -
clone size: -
J gene: TRBJ2-1

CDR3 protein: CASSGGTGVRRETQYF
CDR3 DNA: TGTGCCAGCAGCGGCGGGACAGGGGTTAGGAGAGAGACCCAGTACTTC
V gene: TRBV5-4
D gene: TRBD1
clone size: -
J gene: TRBJ2-5

CDR3 protein: CASSHLIPGQGSSYEQYF
CDR3 DNA: TGCGCCAGCAGCCATCTAATCCCGGGACAGGGGTCTTCCTACGAGCAGTACTTC
V gene: TRBV4-1
D gene: TRBD1
clone size: -
J gene: TRBJ2-7

CDR3 protein: CASSPSGTGTYEQYF
CDR3 DNA: TGTGCCAGCTCACCTTCCGGGACAGGGACCTACGAGCAGTACTTC
V gene: TRBV18
D gene: TRBD1
clone size: -
J gene: TRBJ2-7

CDR3 protein: CASSPDSHSYNEQFF
CDR3 DNA: TGTGCCAGCAGCCCCGACTCCCACTCCTACAATGAGCAGTTCTTC
V gene: TRBV6-6
D gene: -
clone size: -
J gene: TRBJ2-1

CDR3 protein: CASSHPRRNQPQHF
CDR3 DNA: TGTGCCAGCAGCCATCCTCGGAGGAATCAGCCCCAGCATTTT
V gene: TRBV7-2
D gene: -
clone size: -
J gene: TRBJ1-5

CDR3 protein: CASRPQSDTQYF
CDR3 DNA: TGTGCCAGCAGGCCGCAGTCGGATACGCAGTATTTT
V gene: TRBV6-6
D gene: -
clone size: few
J gene: TRBJ2-3

CDR3 protein: CASSPSGNGYEQYF
CDR3 DNA: TGCGCCAGCAGCCCTTCCGGGAATGGATACGAGCAGTACTTC
V gene: TRBV5-1
D gene: -
clone size: -
J gene: TRBJ2-7

CDR3 protein: CASSINKIYEQYF
CDR3 DNA: TGTGCCAGTAGTATTAACAAGATCTACGAGCAGTACTTC
V gene: TRBV19
D gene: -
clone size: -
J gene: TRBJ2-7

CDR3 protein: CASSQGVNTEAFF
CDR3 DNA: TGTGCCAGCTCACAAGGGGTGAACACTGAAGCTTTCTTT
V gene: TRBV18
D gene: -
clone size: -
J gene: TRBJ1-1

CDR3 protein: CASSSLSGSSYNEQFF
CDR3 DNA: TGTGCCAGCAGCTCACTTAGCGGGAGCTCCTACAATGAGCAGTTCTTC
V gene: TRBV11-2
D gene: TRBD2
clone size: -
J gene: TRBJ2-1

CDR3 protein: CASNGQLENIQYF
CDR3 DNA: TGTGCCAGCAATGGACAGCTGGAGAACATTCAGTACTTC
V gene: TRBV11-2
D gene: -
clone size: few
J gene: TRBJ2-4

CDR3 protein: CASSLGTSGTYEQYF
CDR3 DNA: TGTGCCAGCAGCCTAGGGACTAGCGGGACCTACGAGCAGTACTTC
V gene: TRBV28
D gene: TRBD2
clone size: -
J gene: TRBJ2-7

CDR3 protein: CSVEVDRDYEQYF
CDR3 DNA: TGCAGCGTTGAGGTAGACAGAGACTACGAGCAGTACTTC
V gene: TRBV29-1
D gene: -
clone size: once
J gene: TRBJ2-7

CDR3 protein: CASSYSGQTSGNTIYF
CDR3 DNA: TGTGCCAGCAGTTACTCAGGACAGACCTCTGGAAACACCATATATTTT
V gene: TRBV6-6
D gene: -
clone size: -
J gene: TRBJ1-3

CDR3 protein: CASSLRGNYGYTF
CDR3 DNA: TGTGCCAGCAGTTTAAGGGGGAACTATGGCTACACCTTC
V gene: TRBV28
D gene: -
clone size: -
J gene: TRBJ1-2

CDR3 protein: CASSVLGTRVTGELFF
CDR3 DNA: TGTGCCAGCAGTGTACTGGGGACTAGGGTCACCGGGGAGCTGTTTTTT
V gene: TRBV9
D gene: TRBD2
clone size: -
J gene: TRBJ2-2

CDR3 protein: CASSLGGGPGEQFF
CDR3 DNA: TGTGCCAGCAGCTTGGGGGGAGGGCCGGGTGAGCAGTTCTTC
V gene: TRBV7-6
D gene: TRBD2
clone size: -
J gene: TRBJ2-1

CDR3 protein: CASSPLGVPDSPLHF
CDR3 DNA: TGTGCCAGCTCACCTTTAGGGGTTCCCGATTCACCCCTCCACTTT
V gene: TRBV18
D gene: -
clone size: -
J gene: TRBJ1-6

CDR3 protein: CASSFFPGGNIQYF
CDR3 DNA: TGTGCCAGCAGTTTTTTTCCGGGGGGAAACATTCAGTACTTC
V gene: TRBV28
D gene: TRBD2
clone size: -
J gene: TRBJ2-4

CDR3 protein: CASSLRSNQPQHF
CDR3 DNA: TGTGCCAGCAGCTTACGTAGCAATCAGCCCCAGCATTTT
V gene: TRBV7-2
D gene: -
clone size: -
J gene: TRBJ1-5

CDR3 protein: CASSDSTEMNTEAFF
CDR3 DNA: TGTGCCAGCAGTGACTCAACAGAAATGAACACTGAAGCTTTCTTT
V gene: TRBV6-4
D gene: -
clone size: -
J gene: TRBJ1-1

CDR3 protein: CASSFPTRRGTEAFF
CDR3 DNA: TGTGCCAGCAGTTTCCCGACGAGGCGGGGCACTGAAGCTTTCTTT
V gene: TRBV28
D gene: -
clone size: -
J gene: TRBJ1-1

CDR3 protein: CASRAGGETQYF
CDR3 DNA: TGTGCCAGTAGGGCGGGAGGGGAGACCCAGTACTTC
V gene: TRBV19
D gene: TRBD2
clone size: -
J gene: TRBJ2-5

CDR3 protein: CASSLAQNTHTQYF
CDR3 DNA: TGCGCCAGCAGCTTGGCCCAAAACACGCATACGCAGTATTTT
V gene: TRBV5-1
D gene: -
clone size: -
J gene: TRBJ2-3

CDR3 protein: CASSGPTGVRAYEQYF
CDR3 DNA: TGCGCCAGCAGTGGACCTACAGGGGTTAGGGCCTACGAGCAGTACTTC
V gene: TRBV10-2
D gene: TRBD1
clone size: -
J gene: TRBJ2-7

CDR3 protein: CASSLRIAGVWTDTQYF
CDR3 DNA: TGTGCCAGCAGCTTAAGGATAGCGGGAGTCTGGACAGATACGCAGTATTTT
V gene: TRBV7-8
D gene: TRBD2
clone size: -
J gene: TRBJ2-3

CDR3 protein: CASSAPGLARNEQFF
CDR3 DNA: TGTGCCAGCAGCGCCCCGGGACTAGCTAGAAATGAGCAGTTCTTC
V gene: TRBV5-6
D gene: TRBD2
clone size: -
J gene: TRBJ2-1

CDR3 protein: CASSLNRVKTQYF
CDR3 DNA: TGTGCCAGCAGCTTAAACAGGGTCAAGACCCAGTACTTC
V gene: TRBV7-6
D gene: -
clone size: -
J gene: TRBJ2-5

CDR3 protein: CASSHRTSGIGEQFF
CDR3 DNA: TGCGCCAGCAGCCACCGGACTAGCGGAATAGGTGAGCAGTTCTTC
V gene: TRBV4-1
D gene: TRBD2
clone size: few
J gene: TRBJ2-1

CDR3 protein: CASSLFPVAAEGEKLFF
CDR3 DNA: TGCGCCAGCAGCTTGTTTCCTGTGGCCGCCGAGGGTGAAAAACTGTTTTTT
V gene: TRBV5-1
D gene: -
clone size: -
J gene: TRBJ1-4

CDR3 protein: CASSNRGLATYNEQFF
CDR3 DNA: TGTGCCAGCAGCAACAGGGGACTAGCCACCTACAATGAGCAGTTCTTC
V gene: TRBV7-9
D gene: TRBD2
clone size: -
J gene: TRBJ2-1

CDR3 protein: CASSIGSGVPDTQYF
CDR3 DNA: TGTGCCAGTAGTATAGGATCGGGAGTTCCGGATACGCAGTATTTT
V gene: TRBV19
D gene: -
clone size: few
J gene: TRBJ2-3

CDR3 protein: CASSQSRGQADYGYTF
CDR3 DNA: TGCGCCAGCAGTCAATCGCGGGGCCAGGCGGACTATGGCTACACCTTC
V gene: TRBV23-1
D gene: -
clone size: once
J gene: TRBJ1-2